Each of the 8 T cell receptor beta chains below was sequenced from the same sample in a study of blood T cells in healthy people across ages. With a J-beta primer mix and a sample-barcoded 5' primer, a second PCR ran roughly 6 to 12 cycles. MiXCR, run by TCRdb on the 5' RACE reads, gives a single entry per CDR3 protein. In the table there are a few hundred thousand distinct CDR3 sequences, 25% to 35% of which are singletons. The data also belong to a second study, concerning T cells of mothers and their children.

The sample consisted of blood. These receptors were collected from a boy between 2 and 15 years old in good health.

Only a few counts were recorded for this clonotype. The rearrangement uses TRBV4-3 and TRBJ2-5, with TRBD1 identical over 8 bases. The end of the DNA aligns better with TRBJ2-1, so the J call may be wrong. The germline CDR1 and CDR2 sequences are LGHNA and YSLEER. This CDR3 is built from 17 residues. In DNA form, the CDR3 reads TGCGCCAGCAGCCAAGAGCCATCAGGGGGCCTGTCCAATGAGCAGTTCTTC. Its translation is CASSQEPSGGLSNEQFF.

The chain links TRBV12-3 or TRBV12-4 to TRBJ2-5; D gene ambiguous. V dropped 5 bases and J dropped 3 bases, with 13 bases sitting between them. The CDR3 loop spans 14 amino acids. CDR3 sequence reads: CASSAPGPKETQYF. The CDR3 DNA reads as TGTGCCAGCAGTGCCCCCGGGCCGAAAGAGACCCAGTACTTC.

This clonotype has more than one count but fewer than ten. The chain joins TRBV7-2 to TRBJ1-2; weak D call: TRBD1 (6 bases). The ends were cut back, 5 bases at V and 5 bases at J, with 18 bases in the middle. Germline CDR1 reads SGHTA; CDR2 reads FQGNSA. CDR3 size: 15 residues. The CDR3 protein is CASSPAGQGRYGYTF. CDR3 nucleotides: TGTGCCAGCAGCCCAGCGGGGCAGGGGAGGTATGGCTACACCTTC.

This sequence joins TRBV20-1 and TRBJ2-2; 13 nucleotides line up with TRBD2. J gave up 1 base and V 3 bases, and 8 bases lay outside the gene matches. Germline V gives CDR1 DFQATT, CDR2 SNEGSKA (reference sequence). The CDR3 length is 18 residues. CDR3 in amino acids: CSARSTSGGALNTGELFF. DNA of the CDR3: TGCAGTGCTAGGTCAACTAGCGGGGGGGCCTTGAACACCGGGGAGCTGTTTTTT.

To note about this clonotype: The junction and the germline gene differ at one end; a read error may be behind it. This CDR3 reads CARRTGEDEKLFF. For the CDR3, the DNA is TGTGCCCGCAGAACGGGAGAAGATGAAAAACTGTTTTTT. The chain combines TRBV5-4 with TRBJ1-4; D remains ambiguous. The CDR3 is 13 residues long. Germline values: CDR1 SGHNT, CDR2 YYREEE (reference sequence).

This clonotype was counted between two and nine times. This rearrangement joins TRBV20-1 to TRBJ2-3; 8 bases line up with TRBD2. Germline V gives CDR1 DFQATT, CDR2 SNEGSKA (reference sequence). The CDR3 consists of 15 residues. Trimming at V came to 4 bases and at J to 0 bases, leaving 6 bases not matched to a gene. In DNA, the CDR3 is TGCAGTGCTACCATGAGCGGGGGTAGCACAGATACGCAGTATTTT. Translating it yields CSATMSGGSTDTQYF.

The chain recombines TRBV27 with TRBJ2-1, with unresolved D. CDR1 MNHEY and CDR2 SMNVEV come from the germline V gene (reference sequence). The CDR3 sequence is 14 residues long. V was pared by 2 bases and J by 3 bases, with 8 bases between. CDR3 DNA sequence: TGTGCCAGCAGTTTAATCAGCAGCTACAATGAGCAGTTCTTC. Its translation: CASSLISSYNEQFF.

V is TRBV5-1 and J is TRBJ1-4; D perhaps matches TRBD1 (5 bases). The CDR3 extends over 17 amino acids. CDR1 is SGHRS and CDR2 is YFSETQ in the germline V gene. Trimming took 1 base from V and 6 from J, leaving 19 bases between them. Written as DNA, the CDR3 is TGCGCCAGCAGCTTGCGTCAGGGAGGATTCGGGGATGAAAAACTGTTTTTT. Amino acid sequence: CASSLRQGGFGDEKLFF.